Given below is one T cell receptor beta chain in context. The PCR made use of 60 Vbeta and 13 Jbeta primers. The table came from immunoSEQ multiplex PCR; TCRdb's copy has only in-frame clones and leaves some out. Of 100,000 or so clones in the sample, 75% to 90% were seen once. These data belong to a study of cytomegalovirus exposure and HLA in healthy donors. Trimming shortened V by 3 bases and J by 7 bases, and 10 bases separated the two germline ends. This CDR3 has 13 amino acids. CDR1 is SGHTA, CDR2 FQGNSA, per germline. The TCR originated in a man in his thirties or forties in good health and CMV-seropositive. J is TRBJ2-1 and V is TRBV7-2, with D perhaps TRBD2 (5 bases). Sample: PBMCs. CDR3 bases: TGTGCCAGCAGCTTCTGGTCGGGGAATGAGCAGTTCTTC. As protein: CASSFWSGNEQFF.